The sequence of this T cell receptor beta chain was determined in a study of T cell responses to AZD1222 COVID-19 vaccine. Study results and caveats: Females made up more of the donors, who were largely white British, and clonal diversity may have come out too low. No day 14 peak samples; only post-peak repertoires were characterized. The reported proportion of spike-specific TCRs targeting unmutated variant regions was nearly half.

With regard to this clone: Its antigen remains unidentified.

Trimming removed 6 bases from V and 2 bases from J, with 16 bases in between. This CDR3 contains 15 residues. Germline V gene sequence: CDR1 WSHSY, CDR2 SAAADI. Some clones are missing from TCRdb's copy, which holds only in-frame ones; the method was immunoSEQ multiplex PCR. The sample has 150,000 to 200,000 clones, over 80% seen once; the top ten hold roughly 6.5%. This material consisted of peripheral blood, taken on day 0 of AZD1222 vaccination. This receptor was taken from an adult in good health. The chain joins TRBV10-2 to TRBJ1-2; D is undetermined. The CDR3 DNA reads TGCGCCAGCAGAGAACTCACCTTTTCCAACTATGGCTACACCTTC. Its protein is CASRELTFSNYGYTF.